These T cell receptor beta chains were read from a single sample in a study of cytomegalovirus exposure and HLA in healthy donors. Profiled with immunoSEQ multiplex PCR; TCRdb holds only in-frame clones, not every one. The sample lists about 94,000 clones; more than 60% were seen once. Sequenced material: PBMCs. Every receptor here comes from a man aged 25 to 45 in good health and CMV-seronegative. Each CDR3 is given with its conserved first and last residue. The D gene is left open where the match is weak. Rows may omit the clone size; those that give it use once, few, many or a size class.

clone_size	v_call	j_call	d_call	cdr3_nt	cdr3_aa
few	TRBV30	TRBJ1-2	-	TGTGCCTGGAGCCAGGGGCTTAACTATGGCTACACCTTC	CAWSQGLNYGYTF
-	TRBV6-1	TRBJ2-7	TRBD2	TGTGCCAGCAGTGAACAATCCGGGAGGGGAAACTACGAGCAGTACTTC	CASSEQSGRGNYEQYF
-	TRBV7-8	TRBJ2-7	-	TGTGCCAGCAGCGTAACCGGGGTAGACTACGAGCAGTACTTC	CASSVTGVDYEQYF
-	TRBV6-4	TRBJ2-7	-	TGTGCCAGCAGTGTCAGTCAGGACTACGAGCAGTACTTC	CASSVSQDYEQYF
-	TRBV5-1	TRBJ2-7	-	TGCGCCAGCAGCTTGGCCGGGTGGGAGGTTGACGAGCAGTACTTC	CASSLAGWEVDEQYF
-	TRBV7-8	TRBJ2-3	-	TGTGCCAGCAGCTTAGTTCGGGATACGCAGTATTTT	CASSLVRDTQYF
few	TRBV6-5	TRBJ2-5	TRBD2	TGTGCCAGCAGACCACTAGCGGGGCCGCTCGCGCAGTACTTC	CASRPLAGPLAQYF
-	TRBV5-1	TRBJ2-1	TRBD2	TGCGCCAGCAGCCCTTCGAGTGGGCGGGAGGCTTACAATGAGCAGTTCTTC	CASSPSSGREAYNEQFF
-	TRBV28	TRBJ2-7	TRBD2	TGTGCCAGCAGTCCAGCGGGAGGATCCTACGAGCAGTACTTC	CASSPAGGSYEQYF
few	TRBV6-6	TRBJ1-3	-	TGTGCCAGCAGTTTTGAGGGAAACACCATATATTTT	CASSFEGNTIYF
-	TRBV12-2	TRBJ2-6	-	TGTGCAAGTCGCTTAGCGAGGACAGGGCCTAACTCTGGGGCCAACGTCCTGACTTTC	CASRLARTGPNSGANVLTF